A single T cell receptor beta chain is shown here with its context. The entry originates in a study of control samples from healthy donors and cancer patients. Germline V gives CDR1 MNHEY, CDR2 SVGEGT. The CDR3 runs to 14 residues. Trimming removed 1 base from V and 1 base from J; junction bases left unmatched: 1. Some clones are missing from TCRdb's copy, which holds only in-frame ones; the method was immunoSEQ multiplex PCR. The table shows about 220,000 clones, with over 90% occurring only once. This receptor was identified in a man aged 45-65 years in good health. The sequencing input was blood. The J gene is TRBJ2-7, the V gene TRBV6-2 or TRBV6-3; 7 bases are a match to TRBD1. The CDR3 nucleotides read TGTGCCAGCAGTTACTTACAGGGGTCCTACGAGCAGTACTTC. Its protein product is CASSYLQGSYEQYF.